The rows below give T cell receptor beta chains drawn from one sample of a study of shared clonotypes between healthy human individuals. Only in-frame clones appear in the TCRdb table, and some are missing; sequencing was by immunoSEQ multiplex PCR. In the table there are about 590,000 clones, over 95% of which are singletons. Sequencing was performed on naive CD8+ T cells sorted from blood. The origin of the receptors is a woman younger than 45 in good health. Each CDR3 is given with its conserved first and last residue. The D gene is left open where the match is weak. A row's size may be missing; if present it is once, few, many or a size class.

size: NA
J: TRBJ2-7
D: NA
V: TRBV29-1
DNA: TGCAGCGGCTTGGGGGCCGGCGAGCAGTACTTC
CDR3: CSGLGAGEQYF

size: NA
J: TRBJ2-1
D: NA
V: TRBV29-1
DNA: TGCAGCGTTGAAGGCTACAATGAGCAGTTCTTC
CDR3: CSVEGYNEQFF

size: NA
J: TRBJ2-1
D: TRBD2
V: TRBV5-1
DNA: TGCGCCAGCAGCAAGGGACTAGCGGGAGGGCCACTCACTGAGCAGTTCTTC
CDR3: CASSKGLAGGPLTEQFF

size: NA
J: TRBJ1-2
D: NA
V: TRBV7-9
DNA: TGTGCCAGCATCTCTACGGGCGGACAGCGGGCCAACTATGGCTACACCTTC
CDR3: CASISTGGQRANYGYTF

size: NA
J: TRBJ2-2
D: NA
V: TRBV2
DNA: TGTGCCAGCGGTAGAATTGAAGGCCCCGGGGAGCTGTTTTTT
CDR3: CASGRIEGPGELFF

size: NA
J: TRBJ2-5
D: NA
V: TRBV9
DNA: TGTGCCAGCAGCGTAGTGGACGGCCAAGAGACCCAGTACTTC
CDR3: CASSVVDGQETQYF

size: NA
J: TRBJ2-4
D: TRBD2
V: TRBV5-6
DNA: TGTGCCAGCAGCACGTGGGGAGGGAACATTCAGTACTTC
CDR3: CASSTWGGNIQYF

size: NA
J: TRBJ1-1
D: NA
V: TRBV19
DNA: TGTGCCAGTACCTCGCACGGCGGCACTGAAGCTTTCTTT
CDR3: CASTSHGGTEAFF

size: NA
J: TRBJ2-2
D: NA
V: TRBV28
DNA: TGTGCCAGCAGTACTGTTTTGGAGGTGAACACCGGGGAGCTGTTTTTT
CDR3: CASSTVLEVNTGELFF

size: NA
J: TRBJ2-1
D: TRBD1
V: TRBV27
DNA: TGTGCCAGCAGCCAAGGATCGGGGACAGGATTCAATGAGCAGTTCTTC
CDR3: CASSQGSGTGFNEQFF

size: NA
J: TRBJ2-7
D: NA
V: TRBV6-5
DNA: TGTGCCAGCAGTTATTACGAATCGGACAGCTACGAGCAGTACTTC
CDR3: CASSYYESDSYEQYF

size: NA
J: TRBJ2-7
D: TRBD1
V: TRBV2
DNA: TGTGCCAGCAGTGGGGACAGGTCCTCCTACGAGCAGTACTTC
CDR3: CASSGDRSSYEQYF

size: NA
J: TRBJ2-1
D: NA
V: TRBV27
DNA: TGTGCCAGCAGTCCCCGGGACAATGAGCAGTTCTTC
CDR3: CASSPRDNEQFF

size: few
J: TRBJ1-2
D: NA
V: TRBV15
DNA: TGTGCCACCAGCAGAGAGGACAGAAACTATGGCTACACCTTC
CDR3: CATSREDRNYGYTF

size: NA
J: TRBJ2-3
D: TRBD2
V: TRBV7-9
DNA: TGTGCCAGCATCCGGAGCGGGAGAGATCACCCTAGCACAGATACGCAGTATTTT
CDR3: CASIRSGRDHPSTDTQYF

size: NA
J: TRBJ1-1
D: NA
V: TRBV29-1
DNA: TGCAGCGTCGGGACAAACACCATGAACACTGAAGCTTTCTTT
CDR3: CSVGTNTMNTEAFF

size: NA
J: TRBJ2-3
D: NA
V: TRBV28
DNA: TGTGCCACCAGTGGTAGAGGTGCAGATACGCAGTATTTT
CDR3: CATSGRGADTQYF

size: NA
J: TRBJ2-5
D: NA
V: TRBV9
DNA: TGTGCCAGCAGCGTAGCGGGAGCCATACAAGAGACCCAGTACTTC
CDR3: CASSVAGAIQETQYF

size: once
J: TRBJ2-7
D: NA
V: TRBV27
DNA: TGTGCCAGCAGTTTATTTGCGGGCCCCTACGAGCAGTACTTC
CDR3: CASSLFAGPYEQYF

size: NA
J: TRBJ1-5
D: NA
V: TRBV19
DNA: TGTGCCAGTAGTATACGGGACACAAATCAGCCCCAGCATTTT
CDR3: CASSIRDTNQPQHF

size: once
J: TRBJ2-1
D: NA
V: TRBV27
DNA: TGTGCCAGCAGTTTTTTAGGTTCCGGTGAGCAGTTCTTC
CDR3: CASSFLGSGEQFF

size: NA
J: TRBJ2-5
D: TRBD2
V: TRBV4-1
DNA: TGCGCCAGCAGCCCCCGAGTTGGGCTAGCGGCACAAGAGACCCAGTACTTC
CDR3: CASSPRVGLAAQETQYF

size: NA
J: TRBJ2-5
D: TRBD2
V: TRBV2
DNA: TGTGCCAGCAGTGAACGGGGTAGCGGGAAGCAAGAGACCCAGTACTTC
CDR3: CASSERGSGKQETQYF

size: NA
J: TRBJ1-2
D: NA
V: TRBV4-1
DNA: TGCGCCAGCAGCCAAGATCCGGGGACGGGGACAAACTATGGCTACACCTTC
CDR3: CASSQDPGTGTNYGYTF

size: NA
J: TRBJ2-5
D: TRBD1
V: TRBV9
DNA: TGTGCCAGCAGCATTGGGACAGGGGAATCGAAAGAGCAGTACTTC
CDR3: CASSIGTGESKEQYF

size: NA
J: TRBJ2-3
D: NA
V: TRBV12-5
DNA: TGTGCTAGTGGTTCCTCTACAGATACGCAGTATTTT
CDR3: CASGSSTDTQYF

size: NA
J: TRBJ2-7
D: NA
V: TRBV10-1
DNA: TGCGCCAGCAGTGACATAGACGAGCAGTACTTC
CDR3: CASSDIDEQYF

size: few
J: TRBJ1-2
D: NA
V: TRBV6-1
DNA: TGTGCCAGCATTCTTCTGGGCAGATATGGCTACACCTTC
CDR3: CASILLGRYGYTF

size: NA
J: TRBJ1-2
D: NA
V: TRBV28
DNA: TGTGCCAGCAGTCAAGGACAGCCAAGTTTCAGTGGCTACACCTTC
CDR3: CASSQGQPSFSGYTF

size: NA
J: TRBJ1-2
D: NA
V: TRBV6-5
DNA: TGTGCCAGCAGTTACTCAGGGGCCTATGGCTACACCTTC
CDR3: CASSYSGAYGYTF

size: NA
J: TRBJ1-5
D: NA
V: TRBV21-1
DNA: TGTGCCAGCAGCCATGAAAGAGCAGGGGTTGGTCAGCCCCAGCATTTT
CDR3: CASSHERAGVGQPQHF

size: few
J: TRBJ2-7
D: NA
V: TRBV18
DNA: TGTGCCAGCTCGTATGCCGGGACTGAATCCTACGAGCAGTACTTC
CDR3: CASSYAGTESYEQYF

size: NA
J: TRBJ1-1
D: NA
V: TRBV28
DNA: TGTGCCAGCAGTCCCCTGTCCGAAAACACTGAAGCTTTCTTT
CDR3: CASSPLSENTEAFF

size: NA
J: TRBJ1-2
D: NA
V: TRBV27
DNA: TGTGCCAGCAGTCACTCCGTTGGGGCTGCCATTCCCCTGGGCTACACCTTC
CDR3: CASSHSVGAAIPLGYTF

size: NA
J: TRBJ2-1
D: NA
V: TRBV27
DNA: TGTGCCAGCAGTTTAGGGGTTCGGAAAAATGAGCAGTTCTTC
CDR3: CASSLGVRKNEQFF

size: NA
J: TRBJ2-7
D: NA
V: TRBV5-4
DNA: TGTGCCAGCAGCTCCAACGCCCTCGAGCAGTACTTC
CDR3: CASSSNALEQYF

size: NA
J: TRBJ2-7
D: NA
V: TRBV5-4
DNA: TGTGCCAGCAGCTTGTATTCAGGCGCCTACGAGCAGTACTTC
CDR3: CASSLYSGAYEQYF

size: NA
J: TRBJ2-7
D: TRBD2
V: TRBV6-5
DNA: TGTGCCAGCAGTTCCGATGCGGGAGGGCCCTACGAGCAGTACTTC
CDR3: CASSSDAGGPYEQYF

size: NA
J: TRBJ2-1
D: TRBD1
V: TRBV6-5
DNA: TGTGCCAGCAGGGGCGGACAGGGAGCCTACAATGAGCAGTTCTTC
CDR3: CASRGGQGAYNEQFF

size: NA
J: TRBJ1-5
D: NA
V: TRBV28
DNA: TGTGCCAGCAGGTTGGGATATAGCAATCAGCCCCAGCATTTT
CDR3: CASRLGYSNQPQHF

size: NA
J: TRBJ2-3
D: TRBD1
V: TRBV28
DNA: TGTGCCACCTACAGTTTCGATACAGGGGCGTTGTCTGATACGCAGTATTTT
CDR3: CATYSFDTGALSDTQYF

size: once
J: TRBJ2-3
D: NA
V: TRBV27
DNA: TGTGCCAGCAGTCCCCTGGCGAAAAGCACAGATACGCAGTATTTT
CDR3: CASSPLAKSTDTQYF

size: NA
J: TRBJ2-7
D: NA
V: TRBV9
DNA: TGTGCCAGCAGCGTAGCTACAATCTACGAGCAGTACTTC
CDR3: CASSVATIYEQYF

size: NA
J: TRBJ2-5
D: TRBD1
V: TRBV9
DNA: TGTGCCAGCAGCTTAGGGACAGGGCGAGAGACCCAGTACTTC
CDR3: CASSLGTGRETQYF

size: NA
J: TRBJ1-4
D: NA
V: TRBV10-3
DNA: TGTGCCGTCAGTGAGGAGGGGCGGAAACTGTTTTTT
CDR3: CAVSEEGRKLFF

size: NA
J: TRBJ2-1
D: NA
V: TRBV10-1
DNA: TGCGCCAACTTTCCGGACTGGCCCTCCTACAATGAGCAGTTCTTC
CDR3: CANFPDWPSYNEQFF

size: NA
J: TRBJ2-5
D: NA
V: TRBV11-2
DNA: TGTGCCAGCAGCCCCAGGGAGTTCGCGAGGGAGACCCAGTACTTC
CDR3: CASSPREFARETQYF

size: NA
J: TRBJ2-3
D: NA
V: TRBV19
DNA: TGTGCCAGTAGTATTGGGCTAGCTTTAATCGGGGATACGCAGTATTTT
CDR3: CASSIGLALIGDTQYF

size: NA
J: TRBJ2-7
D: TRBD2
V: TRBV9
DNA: TGTGCCAGCAGCGTAGTTCCAGGCGGGAGCTACGAGCAGTACTTC
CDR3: CASSVVPGGSYEQYF